This note documents a single T cell receptor beta chain sequence. As originally analysed: Nucleated cell counts were estimated from reference gene primer amplification. The protocol was immunoSEQ multiplex PCR, while the TCRdb copy is restricted to in-frame clones and leaves out a portion. V and J calls plus clone size are reproduced from that table; the DNA served to infer D and trimming. The table has about 14,000 clones, roughly 84% seen once. This entry is derived from a study of blood T cell repertoires in COVID-19. V gave up 0 bases and J gave up 9 bases; unmatched junction bases: 11. Germline CDR1 reads MNHEY; CDR2 reads SVGAGI. The CDR3 runs 16 residues.

This receptor was identified in a woman aged 45-60 years with active or convalescent COVID-19. The sequenced sample consisted of peripheral blood. V is TRBV6-5 and J is TRBJ2-1; the match to TRBD2 covers 7 bases. CDR3 nucleotides: TGTGCCAGCAGTTACTCGCCTAGCGGTCTGATGGGTGAGCAGTTCTTC. It codes for CASSYSPSGLMGEQFF.